The 30 T cell receptor beta chains reported below all come from one sample, sequenced in a study of PD-L1 blockade in urothelial cancer. Assay: immunoSEQ multiplex PCR; the TCRdb copy retains only in-frame clones and omits some. The table shows 35,000 to 50,000 clones, with approximately 90% occurring only once. The sample consisted of PBMCs, taken around atezolizumab (anti-PD-L1) treatment. These receptors were collected from a woman aged 55-75 years with urothelial cancer.

This sequence joins TRBV4-3 and TRBJ2-7, with TRBD2 identical over 12 bases. From germline, CDR1 is LGHNA and CDR2 YSLEER. The CDR3 extends over 15 amino acids. J was trimmed by 3 bases and V by 4 bases; bases with no gene match: 4. CDR3 sequence reads: CASSPTLAGGYEQYF. In DNA form, the CDR3 reads TGCGCCAGCAGCCCTACACTAGCGGGGGGCTACGAGCAGTACTTC.

This clone has a single count. The chain is built from TRBV5-4 and TRBJ1-6; D is unclear. Germline-derived CDR1 and CDR2 are SGHNT and YYREEE (reference sequence). V lost 4 bases, J lost 7 bases, and 12 bases lay in between. CDR3 length: 14 residues. The CDR3 bases are TGTGCCAGCAGCAAGTCCGTCGCGAATTCACCCCTCCACTTT. It specifies CASSKSVANSPLHF.

V usage is TRBV9 and J usage is TRBJ2-1; no firm D call. Trimming removed 0 bases from V and 2 bases from J, with 9 bases in between. This CDR3 comprises 15 residues. The germline gives CDR1 SGDLS, CDR2 YYNGEE. CDR3 region: CASSVEWATYNEQFF. The CDR3 DNA sequence: TGTGCCAGCAGCGTAGAGTGGGCCACCTACAATGAGCAGTTCTTC.

The chain has TRBV12-5 and TRBJ2-2, with 7 bases identical to TRBD1. V shed 1 base and J 1 base; nucleotides not matched to a gene: 0. Germline V CDR1 and CDR2: LGHNT, FRNRAP. CDR3 size: 15 residues. CDR3 in DNA: TGTGCTAGTGGTTTGGGACAGGGGAACACCGGGGAGCTGTTTTTT. It encodes CASGLGQGNTGELFF.

CDR3: CASSVGTGTQPQHF. CDR3 bases: TGTGCCAGCAGTGTAGGTACAGGGACTCAGCCCCAGCATTTT. This sequence joins TRBV2 and TRBJ1-5; D might be TRBD1 (6 bases). There are 14 residues in the CDR3. CDR1 and CDR2 from the germline V gene are SNHLY and FYNNEI. The ends were cut back, 4 bases at V and 6 bases at J, with 13 bases in the middle.

This chain uses TRBV5-1 with TRBJ2-1; possibly TRBD2 for D (7 bases). The CDR3 is 14 residues long. Deletions cut 0 bases from V and 8 bases from J, with 12 bases between. CDR1 SGHRS and CDR2 YFSETQ come from the germline V gene. The CDR3 spells CASSLAGGRDEQFF. Here the CDR3 DNA reads TGCGCCAGCAGCTTGGCCGGGGGGCGAGATGAGCAGTTCTTC.

This clone is labeled medium-sized. V gene TRBV18 combines with J gene TRBJ1-3; a weak D match, TRBD1 (5 bases). Trimming cost V 1 base and J 1 base, with 11 bases left between them. This CDR3 is 16 amino acids long. Per the germline V gene, CDR1 is KGHSH and CDR2 is LQKENI. CDR3 residues: CASSPRGGASGNTIYF. The CDR3 DNA sequence: TGTGCCAGCTCACCACGGGGCGGAGCGTCTGGAAACACCATATATTTT.

The rearrangement uses TRBV7-2 and TRBJ2-7, with 8 bases lining up with TRBD2. The germline CDR1 and CDR2 sequences are SGHTA and FQGNSA. With 2 bases clipped from V and 4 bases from J, the junction kept 7 bases outside the gene matches. CDR3 size: 15 residues. The chain's CDR3 is CASSLSGTRNYEQYF. The CDR3 DNA follows: TGTGCCAGCAGCTTATCCGGGACTAGGAATTACGAGCAGTACTTC.

This chain links TRBV4-2 with TRBJ1-1; 7 nucleotides line up with TRBD1. V was pared by 0 bases and J by 1 base, with 5 bases of the junction left unmatched. Per the germline V gene, CDR1 is LGHNA and CDR2 is YNFKEQ. This CDR3 spans 16 amino acids. Here the CDR3 reads CASSQDNRQGNTEAFF. The DNA for the CDR3 is TGTGCCAGCAGCCAAGATAATAGACAGGGGAACACTGAAGCTTTCTTT.

The rearrangement uses TRBV5-1 and TRBJ1-3; no definite D call. The CDR3 sequence is 13 residues long. V dropped 6 bases and J dropped 0 bases, with 7 bases sitting between them. Germline V CDR1 and CDR2: SGHRS, YFSETQ. Here the CDR3 DNA reads TGCGCCAGCAAGAGGGACTCTGGAAACACCATATATTTT. This sequence encodes CASKRDSGNTIYF.

V gene TRBV2 combines with J gene TRBJ2-7, with D possibly matching TRBD1 (6 bases). Germline V gene lookup returns CDR1 SNHLY and CDR2 FYNNEI. The CDR3 totals 15 residues. V lost 6 bases and J 1 base, leaving 16 bases between the germline ends. The CDR3 loop is CASREQGFGSYEQYF. Written as DNA, the CDR3 is TGTGCCAGCAGGGAACAGGGATTTGGGTCCTACGAGCAGTACTTC.

The chain employs TRBV19 and TRBJ1-5, with 7 bases that match TRBD1. This CDR3 has 17 residues. V trimming: 3 bases; J trimming: 3 bases; junction bases outside the gene matches: 11. Germline V gene data show CDR1 as LNHDA and CDR2 as SQIVND (reference sequence). The CDR3 sequence is CASSMALQGMVNQPQHF. The CDR3 DNA reads as TGTGCCAGTAGTATGGCTCTACAGGGGATGGTCAATCAGCCCCAGCATTTT.

J is TRBJ2-3 and V is TRBV5-6; 7 nucleotides line up with TRBD2. The germline CDR1 and CDR2 sequences are SGHDT and YYEEEE. This CDR3 contains 15 residues. Germline trimming cut 3 bases from V and 2 bases from J; bases unmatched to any gene: 6. DNA for the CDR3: TGTGCCAGCAGCTCCTGGACTAGTGTCACAGATACGCAGTATTTT. This encodes CASSSWTSVTDTQYF.

This clone turned up a few times. V gene TRBV4-2 combines with J gene TRBJ1-1, with D uncertain. Germline CDR1 and CDR2: LGHNA and YNFKEQ. Deletions cut 2 bases from V and 0 bases from J, with 16 bases between. The CDR3 sequence is 17 residues long. DNA of the CDR3: TGTGCCAGCAGCCAACAGAGTACAGCCCTTTTGAACACTGAAGCTTTCTTT. This encodes CASSQQSTALLNTEAFF.

The chain has TRBV18 and TRBJ2-7; 10 bases align to TRBD2. After removal of 4 bases from V and 4 bases from J, the junction contained 7 bases not matched to a gene. CDR3 length equals 15 residues. Germline CDR1 and CDR2: KGHSH and LQKENI. CDR3 sequence: CASSLKREGGYEQYF. The CDR3 nucleotides read TGTGCCAGCTCACTGAAGCGGGAGGGAGGTTACGAGCAGTACTTC.

This clone was detected only once. The V and J genes are TRBV21-1 and TRBJ2-1; the listed D gene, TRBD1, was not tested against the DNA. TRBV21-1 is shown as a pseudogene. The CDR3 is made up of 15 amino acids. The CDR3 coding sequence is TGTGCCAGCAGCACCCGGGACAGGGCTTACAATGAGCAGTTCTTC. Protein sequence: CASSTRDRAYNEQFF.

This clone was observed a single time. This chain uses TRBV4-3 with TRBJ1-4; 8 positions match TRBD1. CDR1 is LGHNA, CDR2 YSLEER, per germline. The CDR3 totals 17 residues. J was trimmed by 5 bases and V by 1 base; bases with no gene match: 9. The CDR3 DNA reads TGCGCCAGCAGCCAAGCGGGGCAGGGGGCGTGGAATGAAAAACTGTTTTTT. Encoded protein: CASSQAGQGAWNEKLFF.

This chain connects TRBV2 to TRBJ2-7; no firm D call. The CDR3 is 14 residues long. Germline CDR1 reads SNHLY; CDR2 reads FYNNEI. Deletions cut 0 bases from V and 4 bases from J, with 10 bases between. The CDR3 is CASSEALRGYEQYF. The CDR3 DNA follows: TGTGCCAGCAGTGAAGCGCTTCGAGGTTACGAGCAGTACTTC.

V is TRBV27 and J is TRBJ2-2; 7 bases align to TRBD1. CDR3 length equals 14 residues. The V gene's germline CDR1 is MNHEY and CDR2 SMNVEV (reference sequence). V was clipped by 4 bases and J by 7 bases; unmatched bases: 6. The CDR3 spells CASSSNRGDGELFF. The CDR3 coding sequence is TGTGCCAGCAGTTCAAACAGGGGTGACGGGGAGCTGTTTTTT.

This clone has just one count. This rearrangement joins TRBV2 to TRBJ1-2; 7 bases map to TRBD1. Germline CDR1 is SNHLY and CDR2 is FYNNEI. The CDR3 consists of 16 residues. Trimming cost V 3 bases and J 4 bases; bases outside gene matches: 11. CDR3 in amino acids: CASSERRGGNSYGYTF. Here the CDR3 DNA reads TGTGCCAGCAGTGAGAGGAGAGGGGGCAATAGCTATGGCTACACCTTC.

This clone showed up just once. This chain connects TRBV27 to TRBJ2-5; tentative D call: TRBD1 (5 bases). With 5 bases removed from V and 1 base from J, the gap between germline ends came to 11 bases. This CDR3 is 14 amino acids long. Germline V gene data show CDR1 as MNHEY and CDR2 as SMNVEV (reference sequence). Here the CDR3 reads CASSLHRSQETQYF. The CDR3 nucleotides read TGTGCCAGCAGTCTACACAGGTCCCAAGAGACCCAGTACTTC.

The CDR3 DNA is TGTGCCAGTAGTAAGGACAGGGGCCATAACAATGAGCAGTTCTTC. Translated, it gives CASSKDRGHNNEQFF. The chain joins TRBV19 to TRBJ2-1, with TRBD1 matching 9 bases. The CDR3 spans 15 residues. CDR1 LNHDA and CDR2 SQIVND come from the germline V gene (reference sequence). V trimming: 4 bases; J trimming: 5 bases; junction bases outside the gene matches: 6.

The chain employs TRBV6-5 and TRBJ1-2; possibly TRBD1 for D (5 bases). Germline CDR1 and CDR2: MNHEY and SVGAGI. The CDR3 is made up of 13 amino acids. V was trimmed by 11 bases and J by 1 base, leaving 14 bases between them. The CDR3 DNA is TGTGCCGCGGGGCCAGTCGTTAACTATGGCTACACCTTC. Its translation: CAAGPVVNYGYTF.

The CDR3 here is CASSDLGRGTDTQYF. In nucleotides, the CDR3 is TGTGCCAGCAGCGACCTGGGCAGGGGCACAGATACGCAGTATTTT. This chain links TRBV7-9 with TRBJ2-3; tentatively, D is TRBD1 (5 bases). Looked up from germline, CDR1 is SEHNR and CDR2 is FQNEAQ (reference sequence). CDR3 size: 15 residues. V was cut by 5 bases and J by 1 base, with 13 bases left in between.

The chain joins TRBV7-2 to TRBJ1-2; D is uncertain. Germline values: CDR1 SGHTA, CDR2 FQGNSA. This CDR3 contains 13 residues. The V and J ends lost 8 bases and 5 bases respectively, with 15 bases between them. Here the CDR3 DNA reads TGTGCCAGCCTTCAAGTCCCCGGTTATGGCTACACCTTC. It translates to CASLQVPGYGYTF.

The chain links TRBV6-1 to TRBJ2-7; 8 bases agree with TRBD1. The junction had 8 bases not matched to a gene; V was cut back by 6 bases and J by 1 base. Germline loops: CDR1 MNHNS, CDR2 SASEGT. This CDR3 spans 15 amino acids. CDR3 bases: TGTGCCAGCAGGAAGGACAGGGAGCTTTCCTACGAGCAGTACTTC. The encoded protein is CASRKDRELSYEQYF.

The chain couples TRBV21-1 to TRBJ2-7; TRBD2 was called by the table and not checked on the DNA. TRBV21-1 is annotated as a pseudogene. This CDR3 region has 17 residues. CDR3 region: CASSKALSGTTSYEQYF. CDR3 nucleotides: TGTGCCAGCAGCAAAGCGCTTTCAGGGACTACTTCCTACGAGCAGTACTTC.

This chain links TRBV7-3 with TRBJ1-4, with unresolved D. The CDR3 runs 15 residues. The germline gives CDR1 SGHTA, CDR2 FQGTGA. The V end lost 0 bases, the J end lost 3 bases, and 8 bases lay between the germline ends. DNA for the CDR3: TGTGCCAGCAGCTTAACCGGGTCAGCTAATGAAAAACTGTTTTTT. Amino acid sequence: CASSLTGSANEKLFF.

The CDR3 DNA reads as TGCGCCAGTGGGACAGGGGAGAACACCGGGGAGCTGTTTTTT. It is translated as CASGTGENTGELFF. This sequence joins TRBV5-1 and TRBJ2-2; 10 nucleotides match TRBD1. The V segment lost 8 bases and the J segment 1 base; nucleotides outside the gene matches: 2. The CDR3 contains 14 residues. Germline lookup yields CDR1 SGHRS and CDR2 YFSETQ.

The chain couples TRBV4-1 to TRBJ2-7, with D possibly being TRBD1 (5 bases). Germline CDR1 is MGHRA and CDR2 is YSYEKL. Trimming stripped 0 bases from V and 3 bases from J, with 15 bases between. The CDR3 is made up of 16 amino acids. The CDR3 loop is CASSQDRGGAGYEQYF. CDR3 bases: TGCGCCAGCAGCCAAGATCGAGGTGGGGCCGGCTACGAGCAGTACTTC.